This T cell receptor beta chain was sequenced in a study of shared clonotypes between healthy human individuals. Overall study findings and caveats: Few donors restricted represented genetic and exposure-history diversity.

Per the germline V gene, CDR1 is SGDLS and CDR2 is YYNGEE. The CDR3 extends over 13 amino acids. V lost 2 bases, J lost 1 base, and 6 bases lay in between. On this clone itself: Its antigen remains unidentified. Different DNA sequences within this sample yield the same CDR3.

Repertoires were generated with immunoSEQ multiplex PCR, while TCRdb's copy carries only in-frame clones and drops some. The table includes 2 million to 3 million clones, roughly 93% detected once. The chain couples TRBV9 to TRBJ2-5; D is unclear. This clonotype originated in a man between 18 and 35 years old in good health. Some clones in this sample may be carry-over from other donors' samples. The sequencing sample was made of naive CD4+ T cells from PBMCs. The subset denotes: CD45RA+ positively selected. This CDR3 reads CASSVSLQETQYF. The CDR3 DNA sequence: TGTGCCAGCAGCGTGTCTCTCCAAGAGACCCAGTACTTC.